The T cell receptor (beta chain) under discussion was sequenced for a study of molecular identifiers for immune sequencing clone quantification. General study points: For effector cells, clones above 20 RNA copies held over 98% of molecules; for naive cells, under 1%.

TCRdb re-called the PCR reads with MiXCR, one entry per CDR3 protein. The sample carries about half a million distinct CDR3 sequences, about 26% recorded once. Using 10%, 30% or 50% RNA, naive CD8 libraries were derived from about 21,000 to 970,000 sorted cells. When naive CD8 T cells were sorted, they were gated as CD8+CD4-CCR7+CD45RA+. The CDR3 length is 15 residues. Trimming shortened V by 0 bases and J by 3 bases, and 12 bases separated the two germline ends. Germline V gene sequence: CDR1 SGHNT, CDR2 YYREEE (reference sequence). A remark on this clonotype: Its antigen is still unknown.

This sequence originates from a human donor in good health. Some libraries in this study had Jurkat cell RNA spiked in. V and J are TRBV5-4 and TRBJ1-2, with a possible D match to TRBD1 (5 bases). Sequencing was done on a sample of naive CD8+ T cells from blood, with Jurkat cell RNA spiked in. Described subset: FACS-sorted CD8+CD4-CCR7+CD45RA+ naive T cells. The CDR3 spells CASSLDLQAYYGYTF. In DNA, the CDR3 is TGTGCCAGCAGCTTGGATCTACAGGCCTACTATGGCTACACCTTC.